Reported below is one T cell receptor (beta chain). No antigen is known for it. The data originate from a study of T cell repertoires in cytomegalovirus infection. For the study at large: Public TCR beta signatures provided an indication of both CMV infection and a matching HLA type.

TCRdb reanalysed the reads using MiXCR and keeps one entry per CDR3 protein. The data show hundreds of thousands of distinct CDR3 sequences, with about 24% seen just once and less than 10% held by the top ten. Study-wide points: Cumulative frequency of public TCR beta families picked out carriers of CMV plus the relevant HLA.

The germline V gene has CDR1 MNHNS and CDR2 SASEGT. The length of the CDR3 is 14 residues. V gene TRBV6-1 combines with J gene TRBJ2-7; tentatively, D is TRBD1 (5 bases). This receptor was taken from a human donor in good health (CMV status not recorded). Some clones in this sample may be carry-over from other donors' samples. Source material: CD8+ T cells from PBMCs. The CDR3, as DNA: TGTGTCAGCAGCCACTCCAGGGACTCCTACGAGCAGTACGTC. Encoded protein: CVSSHSRDSYEQYV.